This T cell receptor beta chain was captured by sequencing in a study of human T cells and chemical hapten exposure. Study at large: An approximately 2 cm by approximately 2 cm inner upper arm patch received 2% DPC for sensitization.

TCRdb itself ran the RACE reads through MiXCR, one entry per CDR3 protein. This sample has fewer than 500,000 distinct CDR3 sequences, with 4.8% found just once. CDR1 and CDR2 from the germline V gene are DFQATT and SNEGSKA (reference sequence). This CDR3 is built from 12 residues. J lost 9 bases, V lost 7 bases, and 2 bases had no gene match. Regarding time point: patch test 1, 2 weeks after DPC sensitization. Specified treatment: therapeutic diphenylcyclopropenone sensitization with weekly scalp DPC. The rearrangement uses TRBV20-1 and TRBJ2-1; 14 bases are a match to TRBD2. The source was whole blood, collected in connection with sensitization to the hapten diphenylcyclopropenone (DPC). This clonotype was sampled from a woman between 50 and 59 years old with alopecia areata. Some clones in this sample may be carry-over from other donors' samples. The CDR3 nucleotides read TGCAGTGGACTAGCGGGGGGGTTTGAGCAGTTCTTC. Its protein is CSGLAGGFEQFF.